This entry lists 8 T cell receptor beta chains sequenced from one sample in a study of blood T cell dynamics during melanoma immunotherapy. Documented time point: week 3, after first cycle of checkpoint inhibitor. Produced via immunoSEQ multiplex PCR; TCRdb's table is partial and in-frame only. The sample has approximately 9,800 clones, about nine tenths seen once. This specimen was blood, taken from a patient treated with checkpoint blockade. These receptor sequences come from a human donor with melanoma.

CDR3 loop: CASSLGEQETQYF. The CDR3 bases are TGTGCCAGCAGCTTAGGGGAACAAGAGACCCAGTACTTC. The rearrangement joins TRBV11-2 to TRBJ2-5, with D unclear. Germline CDR1 SGHAT, CDR2 FQNNGV. V was shortened by 1 base and J by 2 bases, with 5 bases between the two germline ends. CDR3 size: 13 residues.

This chain joins TRBV18 and TRBJ2-7; perhaps TRBD1 as D (7 bases). Germline lookup yields CDR1 KGHSH and CDR2 LQKENI. This CDR3 comprises 13 residues. V lost 4 bases and J 7 bases, leaving 14 bases between the germline ends. Here the CDR3 DNA reads TGTGCCAGCTCACACCGGGAGACAGGGGAGCAGTACTTC. Protein sequence: CASSHRETGEQYF.

The chain has TRBV12-5 and TRBJ2-2; weak D call: TRBD1 (5 bases). The CDR3 loop spans 15 amino acids. The V end lost 6 bases, the J end lost 1 base, and 12 bases lay between the germline ends. Germline CDR1 reads LGHNT; CDR2 reads FRNRAP. CDR3 sequence: CASGPLQGNTGELFF. Written as DNA, the CDR3 is TGTGCTAGTGGCCCCCTCCAGGGGAACACCGGGGAGCTGTTTTTT.

This chain links TRBV25-1 with TRBJ2-7; TRBD1 might be the D (5 bases). The CDR3 covers 14 residues. The ends were cut back, 1 base at V and 3 bases at J, with 10 bases in the middle. Germline CDR1 MGHDK, CDR2 SYGVNS. CDR3: CASSEWGDGYEQYF. The CDR3 region has the DNA TGTGCCAGCAGTGAATGGGGCGACGGCTACGAGCAGTACTTC.

This clone is a singleton in its sample. The rearrangement links TRBV6-6 to TRBJ2-7, with 9 bases fitting TRBD2. The CDR3 runs to 16 residues. V shed 0 bases and J 2 bases; nucleotides not matched to a gene: 5. Per germline, CDR1 MNHNY and CDR2 SVGAGI (reference sequence). DNA for the CDR3: TGTGCCAGCAGTTACTCTAGACTAGCGGAACCCTACGAGCAGTACTTC. It encodes CASSYSRLAEPYEQYF.

The rearrangement uses TRBV6-4 and TRBJ2-7; 9 nucleotides line up with TRBD1. V lost 7 bases to trimming and J lost 4 bases; unmatched junction nucleotides: 8. The germline V gene has CDR1 MRHNA and CDR2 SNTAGT. CDR3 size: 14 residues. CDR3 sequence reads: CASNPGQGHYEQYF. DNA of the CDR3: TGTGCCAGCAATCCGGGACAGGGACATTACGAGCAGTACTTC.

The rearrangement uses TRBV7-3 and TRBJ2-1, with 7 bases that match TRBD2. Trimming cost V 5 bases and J 0 bases; bases outside gene matches: 4. The CDR3 consists of 15 residues. Germline assignment: CDR1 SGHTA and CDR2 FQGTGA. CDR3 nucleotides: TGTGCCAGCAGCCCAAGCGGGAACTCCTACAATGAGCAGTTCTTC. This gives the protein CASSPSGNSYNEQFF.

V is TRBV19 and J is TRBJ1-6; the D is unclear. The CDR3 length is 15 residues. V dropped 0 bases and J dropped 7 bases, with 10 bases sitting between them. Germline CDR1 is LNHDA and CDR2 is SQIVND (reference sequence). The CDR3 DNA reads as TGTGCCAGTAGTATAGACGCGGGAGCCAATTCACCCCTCCACTTT. It translates to CASSIDAGANSPLHF.